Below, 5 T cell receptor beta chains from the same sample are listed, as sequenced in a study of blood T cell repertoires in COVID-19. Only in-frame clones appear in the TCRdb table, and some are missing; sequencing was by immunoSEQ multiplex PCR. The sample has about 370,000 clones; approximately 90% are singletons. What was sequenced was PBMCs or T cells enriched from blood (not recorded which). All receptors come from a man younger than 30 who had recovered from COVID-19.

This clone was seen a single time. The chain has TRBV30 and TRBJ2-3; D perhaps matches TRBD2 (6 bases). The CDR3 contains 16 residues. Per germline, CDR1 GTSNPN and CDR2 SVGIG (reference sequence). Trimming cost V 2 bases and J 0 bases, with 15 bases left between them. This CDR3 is CAWSTGLRTSTDTQYF. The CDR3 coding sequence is TGTGCCTGGAGTACGGGACTTCGGACTAGCACAGATACGCAGTATTTT.

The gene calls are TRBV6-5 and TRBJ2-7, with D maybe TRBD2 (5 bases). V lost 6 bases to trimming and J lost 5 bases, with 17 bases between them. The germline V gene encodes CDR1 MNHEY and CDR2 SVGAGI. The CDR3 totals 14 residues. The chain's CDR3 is CASRVGSLGDEQYF. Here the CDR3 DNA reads TGTGCCAGCAGAGTCGGAAGTTTGGGAGACGAGCAGTACTTC.

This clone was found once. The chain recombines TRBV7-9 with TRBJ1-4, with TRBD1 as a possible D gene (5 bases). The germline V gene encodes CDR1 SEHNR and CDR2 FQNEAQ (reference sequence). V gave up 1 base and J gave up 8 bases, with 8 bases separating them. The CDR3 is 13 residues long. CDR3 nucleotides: TGTGCCAGCAGCTTAGAGTGGACAGAAAAACTGTTTTTT. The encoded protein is CASSLEWTEKLFF. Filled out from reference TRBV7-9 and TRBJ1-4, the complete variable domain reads DTGVSQNPRHKITKRGQNVTFRCDPISEHNRLYWYRQTLGQGPEFLTYFQNEAQLEKSRLLSDRFSAERPKGSFSTLEIQRTEQGDSAMYLCASSLEWTEKLFFGSGTQLSVL.

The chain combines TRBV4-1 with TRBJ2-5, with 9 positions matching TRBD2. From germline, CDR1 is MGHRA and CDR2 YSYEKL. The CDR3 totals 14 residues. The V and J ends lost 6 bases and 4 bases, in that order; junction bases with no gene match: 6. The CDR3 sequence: CASSGGGVPETQYF. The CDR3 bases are TGCGCCAGCAGTGGCGGGGGGGTCCCAGAGACCCAGTACTTC.

The CDR3 reads CASSPNSGNTIYF. The CDR3 DNA sequence: TGTGCCAGCAGCCCTAACTCTGGAAACACCATATATTTT. The genes are TRBV12-3 or TRBV12-4 and TRBJ1-3, with D unclear. V was clipped by 6 bases and J by 0 bases, with 6 bases between them. The CDR3 is 13 residues long.